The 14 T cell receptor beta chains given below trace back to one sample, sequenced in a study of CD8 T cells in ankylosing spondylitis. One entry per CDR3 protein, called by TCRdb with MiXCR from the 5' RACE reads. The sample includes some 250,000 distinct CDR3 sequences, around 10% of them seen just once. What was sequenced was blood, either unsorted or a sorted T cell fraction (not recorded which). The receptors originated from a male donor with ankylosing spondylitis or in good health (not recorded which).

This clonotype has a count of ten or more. The CDR3 sequence is CASSLSGQGSGNTIYF. The CDR3 DNA is TGTGCCAGCAGTTTATCGGGACAGGGGTCTGGAAACACCATATATTTT. The rearrangement uses TRBV28 and TRBJ1-3; TRBD1 agrees at 10 bases. The CDR3 sequence is 16 residues long. J was trimmed by 1 base and V by 1 base; bases with no gene match: 1. Germline CDR1 and CDR2: MDHEN and SYDVKM.

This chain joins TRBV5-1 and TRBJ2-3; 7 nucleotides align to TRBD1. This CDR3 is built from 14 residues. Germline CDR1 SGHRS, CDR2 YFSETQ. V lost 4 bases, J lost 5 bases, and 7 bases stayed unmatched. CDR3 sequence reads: CASSRDRVQDTQYF. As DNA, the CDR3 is TGCGCCAGCAGCCGAGACAGGGTTCAAGATACGCAGTATTTT.

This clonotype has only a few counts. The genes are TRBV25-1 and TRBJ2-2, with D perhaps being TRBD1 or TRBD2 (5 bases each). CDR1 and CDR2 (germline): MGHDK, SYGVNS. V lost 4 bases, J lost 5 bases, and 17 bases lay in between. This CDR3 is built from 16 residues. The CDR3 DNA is TGTGCCAGCAGTGCCGCACAACAGGACTTTACCGGGGAGCTGTTTTTT. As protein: CASSAAQQDFTGELFF.

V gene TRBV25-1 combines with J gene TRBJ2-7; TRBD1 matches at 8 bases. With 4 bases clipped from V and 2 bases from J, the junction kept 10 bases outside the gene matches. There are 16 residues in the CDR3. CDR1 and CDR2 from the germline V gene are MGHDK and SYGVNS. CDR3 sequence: CASSAKPGQAAYEQYF. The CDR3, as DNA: TGTGCCAGCAGTGCGAAACCGGGACAGGCAGCCTACGAGCAGTACTTC.

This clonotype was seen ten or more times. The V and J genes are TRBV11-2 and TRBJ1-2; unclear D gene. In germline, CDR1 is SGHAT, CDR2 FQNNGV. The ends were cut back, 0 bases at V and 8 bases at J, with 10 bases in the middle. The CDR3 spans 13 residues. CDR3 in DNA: TGTGCCAGCAGCTTAGATCGAGACCGCGGCTACACCTTC. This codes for CASSLDRDRGYTF.

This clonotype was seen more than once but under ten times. The CDR3: CASSLGMNRAWGGYTF. The DNA of the CDR3 is TGTGCCAGCAGCTTAGGGATGAACCGCGCGTGGGGGGGCTACACCTTC. This sequence joins TRBV7-2 and TRBJ1-2; D might be TRBD1 (5 bases). The CDR3 spans 16 residues. Per germline, CDR1 SGHTA and CDR2 FQGNSA. Trimming took off 1 base at V and 8 bases at J, with 20 bases between the two ends.

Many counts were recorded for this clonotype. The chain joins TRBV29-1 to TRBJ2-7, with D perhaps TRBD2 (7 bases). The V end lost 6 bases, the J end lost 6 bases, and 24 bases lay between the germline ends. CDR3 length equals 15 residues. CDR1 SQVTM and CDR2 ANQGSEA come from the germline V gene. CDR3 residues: CSVDQVVGGGGEQYF. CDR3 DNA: TGCAGCGTCGACCAGGTCGTCGGCGGGGGCGGCGAGCAGTACTTC.

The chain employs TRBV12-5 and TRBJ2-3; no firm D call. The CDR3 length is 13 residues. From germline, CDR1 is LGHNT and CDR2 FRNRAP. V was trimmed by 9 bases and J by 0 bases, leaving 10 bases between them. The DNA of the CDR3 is TGTGCTAGCCGCGCCGGTAGCACAGATACGCAGTATTTT. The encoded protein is CASRAGSTDTQYF. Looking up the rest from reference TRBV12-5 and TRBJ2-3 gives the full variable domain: DARVTQTPRHKVTEMGQEVTMRCQPILGHNTVFWYRQTMMQGLELLAYFRNRAPLDDSGMPKDRFSAEMPDATLATLKIQPSEPRDSAVYFCASRAGSTDTQYFGPGTRLTVL.

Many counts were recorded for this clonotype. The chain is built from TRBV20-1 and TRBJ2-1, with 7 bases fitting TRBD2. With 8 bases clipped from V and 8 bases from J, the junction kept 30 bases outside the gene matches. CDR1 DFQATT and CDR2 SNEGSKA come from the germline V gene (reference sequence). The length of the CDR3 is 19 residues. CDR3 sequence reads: CSTPGGGQTPTLSLHEQFF. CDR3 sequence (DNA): TGCAGTACCCCGGGGGGTGGCCAAACCCCGACCCTTAGCCTTCATGAGCAGTTCTTC.

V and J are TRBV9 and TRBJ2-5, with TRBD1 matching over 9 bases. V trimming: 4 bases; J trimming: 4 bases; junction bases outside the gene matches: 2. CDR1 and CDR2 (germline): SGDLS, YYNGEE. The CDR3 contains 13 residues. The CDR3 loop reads CASSPQGAETQYF. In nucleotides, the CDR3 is TGTGCCAGCAGCCCACAGGGGGCAGAGACCCAGTACTTC. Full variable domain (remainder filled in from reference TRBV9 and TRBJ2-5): DSGVTQTPKHLITATGQRVTLRCSPRSGDLSVYWYQQSLDQGLQFLIQYYNGEERAKGNILERFSAQQFPDLHSELNLSSLELGDSALYFCASSPQGAETQYFGPGTRLLVL.

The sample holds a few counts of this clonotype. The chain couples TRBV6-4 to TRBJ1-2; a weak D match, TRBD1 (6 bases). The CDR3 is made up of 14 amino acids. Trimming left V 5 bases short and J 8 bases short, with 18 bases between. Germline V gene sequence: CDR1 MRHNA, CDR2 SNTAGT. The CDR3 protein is CASSPMTGAGGYTF. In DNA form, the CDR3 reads TGTGCCAGCAGTCCTATGACAGGAGCAGGAGGCTACACCTTC.

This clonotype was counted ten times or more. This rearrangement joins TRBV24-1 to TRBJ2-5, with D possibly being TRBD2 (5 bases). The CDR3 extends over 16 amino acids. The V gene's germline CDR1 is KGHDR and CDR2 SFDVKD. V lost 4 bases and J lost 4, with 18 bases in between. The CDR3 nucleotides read TGTGCCACCAGTGACTCACGGACTTCCCCGGCAGAGACCCAGTACTTC. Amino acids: CATSDSRTSPAETQYF.

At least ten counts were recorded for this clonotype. For the CDR3, the DNA is TGCGCCAGCAGCTTGTCCTCGGACACCGGGGAGCTGTTTTTT. Protein sequence: CASSLSSDTGELFF. This chain uses TRBV5-1 with TRBJ2-2; D gene unclear. CDR1 is SGHRS, CDR2 YFSETQ, per germline. The CDR3 is 14 residues long. The V and J ends lost 1 base and 3 bases respectively, with 7 bases between them.

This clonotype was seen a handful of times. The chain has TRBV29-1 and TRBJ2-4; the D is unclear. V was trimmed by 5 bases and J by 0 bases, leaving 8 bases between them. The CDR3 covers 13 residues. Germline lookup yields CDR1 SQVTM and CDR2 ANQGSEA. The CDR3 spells CSVLPRAKNIQYF. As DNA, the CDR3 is TGCAGCGTTCTCCCCAGAGCCAAAAACATTCAGTACTTC.